This T cell receptor (beta chain) was sequenced for a study of shared clonotypes between healthy human individuals. The CDR3 runs to 13 residues. The germline CDR1 and CDR2 sequences are MGHRA and YSYEKL. The V and J ends lost 0 bases and 6 bases respectively, with 5 bases between them. Generated by immunoSEQ multiplex PCR, the TCRdb table keeps only in-frame clones and is missing some. The table has about 490,000 clones, around 80% seen once; the top ten hold over 10%. The gene calls are TRBV4-1 and TRBJ2-2; D gene uncertain. Input material: PBMCs. The TCR comes from a woman between 40 and 50 years old in good health. Some clones in this sample may be carry-over from other donors' samples. CDR3 nucleotide sequence: TGCGCCAGCAGCCAAGATCTGTCCGGGGAGCTGTTTTTT. This codes for CASSQDLSGELFF.